Presented here are 9 T cell receptor beta chains from one specimen sequenced in a study of T-cell memory formation after mild COVID-19. TCRdb re-called the 5' RACE reads with MiXCR, one entry per CDR3 protein. The repertoire holds 470,000 or so distinct CDR3 sequences, approximately 18% seen once, with 9% to 15% in the top ten. Sequenced sample: PBMCs or a T cell subset sorted from them (not recorded which). These receptors were collected from an adult woman who had mild COVID-19 (a few samples of this study predate the infection). Cell type and time point are not known.

The V gene is TRBV11-1, the J gene TRBJ2-2, with D unresolved. V shed 2 bases and J shed 6 bases, with 7 bases lying between them. Germline loops: CDR1 SGHAT, CDR2 FQDESV (reference sequence). This CDR3 has 13 amino acids. The CDR3 sequence: CASSLSQPGELFF. Here the CDR3 DNA reads TGTGCCAGCAGCTTATCACAGCCCGGGGAGCTGTTTTTT.

In this sample, this clonotype turned up a few times. J is TRBJ1-6 and V is TRBV12-3 or TRBV12-4; D might be TRBD1 (5 bases). V dropped 1 base and J dropped 5 bases, with 6 bases sitting between them. The CDR3 has 14 residues. CDR3 sequence (DNA): TGTGCCAGCAGTTTAGGCAGGGATAATTCACCCCTCCACTTT. Translating gives CASSLGRDNSPLHF.

This clonotype was observed a handful of times. V is TRBV10-3 and J is TRBJ2-7, with D unresolved. This CDR3 spans 12 amino acids. Germline lookup yields CDR1 ENHRY and CDR2 SYGVKD. The V end lost 3 bases, the J end lost 6 bases, and 9 bases lay between the germline ends. This CDR3 is CAISERDAEQYF. In DNA, the CDR3 is TGTGCCATCAGTGAAAGGGATGCCGAGCAGTACTTC.

The chain uses TRBV9 and TRBJ2-1; D is ambiguous. The CDR3 spans 13 residues. V shed 3 bases and J shed 8 bases, with 12 bases lying between them. Germline V gene sequence: CDR1 SGDLS, CDR2 YYNGEE. CDR3 region: CASSAIVRDEQFF. The CDR3 DNA is TGTGCCAGCAGCGCTATAGTTCGCGATGAGCAGTTCTTC.

The V call is TRBV29-1, the J call TRBJ2-6, with 9 bases identical to TRBD1. The CDR3 length is 16 residues. After removal of 5 bases from V and 0 bases from J, the junction contained 5 bases not matched to a gene. Germline assignment: CDR1 SQVTM and CDR2 ANQGSEA. The CDR3 here is CSVRGQGLSGANVLTF. In DNA form, the CDR3 reads TGCAGCGTTCGGGGACAGGGACTCTCTGGGGCCAACGTCCTGACTTTC.

This clonotype was counted between two and nine times. The J gene is TRBJ2-7, the V gene TRBV15; TRBD2 matches 10 bases. Germline lookup yields CDR1 LNHNV and CDR2 YYDKDF (reference sequence). CDR3 length: 14 amino acids. With 8 bases clipped from V and 9 bases from J, the junction kept 13 bases outside the gene matches. The CDR3 sequence is CATRRASGSVAQYF. In DNA form, the CDR3 reads TGTGCCACCCGTAGGGCTAGCGGGAGTGTAGCGCAGTACTTC. Together with reference TRBV15 and TRBJ2-7, the CDR3 gives the full variable domain: DAMVIQNPRYQVTQFGKPVTLSCSQTLNHNVMYWYQQKSSQAPKLLFHYYDKDFNNEADTPDNFQSRRPNTSFCFLDIRSPGLGDTAMYLCATRRASGSVAQYFGPGTRLTVT.

Comments on this clonotype: One end of the junction is discordant with germline, which a read error may explain. This chain uses TRBV5-1 with TRBJ2-1, with a tentative D call TRBD2 (5 bases). CDR3 length: 14 residues. The germline gives CDR1 SGHRS, CDR2 YFSETQ. CDR3 region: CVSSPSGGYNEQFF. For the CDR3, the DNA is TGCGTCAGCAGCCCCTCCGGAGGCTACAATGAGCAGTTCTTC.

The genes are TRBV25-1 and TRBJ2-3; D gene ambiguous. CDR1 is MGHDK, CDR2 SYGVNS, per germline. This CDR3 spans 16 amino acids. Trimming took off 2 bases at V and 0 bases at J, with 12 bases between the two ends. The CDR3 DNA sequence: TGTGCCAGCAGTGAAATTGATTGGGCTAGCACAGATACGCAGTATTTT. This codes for CASSEIDWASTDTQYF.

Only a few counts were recorded for this clonotype. The chain recombines TRBV4-1 with TRBJ1-2, with D unresolved. This CDR3 comprises 14 residues. CDR1 and CDR2 from the germline V gene are MGHRA and YSYEKL. The V end was cut by 5 bases, the J end by 3 bases, with 13 bases between. CDR3 amino acids: CASSLRVGYYGYTF. CDR3 in DNA: TGCGCCAGCAGCTTAAGGGTGGGTTACTATGGCTACACCTTC.